These 26 T cell receptor beta chains share one sample of origin, sequenced in a study of T cells in Graves' hyperthyroidism and ophthalmopathy. From RNA transcripts, TCR beta CDR3 regions were amplified. The TCR CDR3 was amplified in a first-round RT-PCR using the HTBI primer set. MiXCR, applied by TCRdb to the multiplex PCR reads, yields one record per CDR3 protein. Among over 250,000 distinct CDR3 sequences listed, 25% to 30% were seen once. Sequencing was performed on blood. The source of these receptors is a man aged 35 to 55 with Graves' hyperthyroidism that later progressed to Graves' ophthalmopathy.

This clonotype was observed many times. The chain is built from TRBV6-2 or TRBV6-3 and TRBJ1-3; D remains unclear. In germline, CDR1 is MNHEY, CDR2 SVGEGT. The CDR3 runs to 16 residues. V lost 2 bases to trimming and J lost 4 bases, with 15 bases between them. The CDR3 loop reads CASSYKEKITGNTIYF. The CDR3 region has the DNA TGTGCCAGCAGTTACAAGGAGAAAATAACCGGAAACACCATATATTTT.

This chain joins TRBV4-2 and TRBJ2-7, with 12 bases aligning to TRBD2. Germline V gene sequence: CDR1 LGHNA, CDR2 YNFKEQ. V lost 2 bases to trimming and J lost 2 bases; unmatched junction nucleotides: 7. The CDR3 spans 17 residues. The CDR3 loop is CASSQTQGLAGPYEQYF. DNA for the CDR3: TGTGCCAGCAGCCAAACTCAAGGACTAGCGGGACCCTACGAGCAGTACTTC.

This clonotype was seen repeatedly, ten times or more. The chain joins TRBV20-1 to TRBJ2-7; 12 bases are shared with TRBD1. The CDR3 length is 14 residues. The germline V gene encodes CDR1 DFQATT and CDR2 SNEGSKA (reference sequence). J was trimmed by 3 bases and V by 5 bases; bases with no gene match: 5. The CDR3 DNA reads as TGCAGTGCTGGGGGGACAGGGGGCTACTACGAGCAGTACTTC. Protein sequence: CSAGGTGGYYEQYF.

The rearrangement joins TRBV29-1 to TRBJ2-5; D is perhaps TRBD1 (6 bases). The CDR3 length is 14 residues. Between the trimmed V and J ends, which lost 8 bases and 2 bases, there was a span of 18 bases. Germline assignment: CDR1 SQVTM and CDR2 ANQGSEA. CDR3 loop: CSYYLWQGQETQYF. The CDR3 nucleotides read TGCAGCTATTACCTTTGGCAGGGGCAAGAGACCCAGTACTTC.

The rearrangement joins TRBV20-1 to TRBJ2-7; D possibly corresponds to TRBD2 (6 bases). CDR1 DFQATT and CDR2 SNEGSKA come from the germline V gene (reference sequence). V was trimmed by 1 base and J by 2 bases, leaving 9 bases between them. CDR3 length: 13 amino acids. The CDR3 loop reads CSARVGRPYEQYF. The CDR3 DNA is TGCAGTGCTAGAGTAGGGAGGCCCTACGAGCAGTACTTC.

This clonotype has ten or more counts. J is TRBJ2-7 and V is TRBV29-1, with D possibly TRBD1 on 8 matching bases. The CDR3 is made up of 11 amino acids. V was cut by 6 bases and J by 7 bases, with 13 bases left in between. Germline CDR1 is SQVTM and CDR2 is ANQGSEA. The CDR3 sequence is CSVDRGGEQYF. CDR3 nucleotides: TGCAGCGTCGACAGGGGAGGGGAGCAGTACTTC.

This clonotype was seen a handful of times. The chain joins TRBV20-1 to TRBJ2-3; 9 nucleotides match TRBD2. Germline assignment: CDR1 DFQATT and CDR2 SNEGSKA (reference sequence). Unmatched junction bases numbered 12, after V lost 0 bases and J lost 2 bases. CDR3 length equals 18 residues. CDR3 loop: CSARDLTRLAEFTDTQYF. CDR3 in DNA: TGCAGTGCTAGAGACCTCACGAGACTAGCGGAATTCACAGATACGCAGTATTTT.

This clonotype came up many times. This sequence joins TRBV6-1 and TRBJ1-2; no definite D call. This CDR3 has 11 amino acids. CDR1 MNHNS and CDR2 SASEGT come from the germline V gene. V was pared by 6 bases and J by 0 bases, with 2 bases between. The CDR3 sequence: CASRTNYGYTF. CDR3 coding DNA: TGTGCCAGCAGAACTAACTATGGCTACACCTTC.

This clonotype showed up many times. This chain uses TRBV28 with TRBJ2-7; D gene unclear. Germline CDR1 is MDHEN and CDR2 is SYDVKM. Trimming cost V 5 bases and J 7 bases, with 21 bases left between them. The CDR3 covers 15 residues. The CDR3 region has the DNA TGTGCCAGCAGTCACAACTTAAACCCGTCGAGGGAGCAGTACTTC. It yields the protein CASSHNLNPSREQYF.

This clonotype was seen at least ten times. The chain couples TRBV7-2 to TRBJ2-7; the D gene is possibly TRBD2 (7 bases). Between the trimmed V and J ends, which lost 2 bases and 6 bases, there was a span of 20 bases. This CDR3 comprises 16 residues. CDR1 is SGHTA and CDR2 is FQGNSA in the germline V gene. CDR3 coding DNA: TGTGCCAGCAGCTTACCGGGACCTCTCCGGGGGGCCGAGCAGTACTTC. Translating it yields CASSLPGPLRGAEQYF.

This clonotype was observed many times. The chain couples TRBV20-1 to TRBJ1-2, with TRBD1 matching 9 bases. The V gene's germline CDR1 is DFQATT and CDR2 SNEGSKA (reference sequence). V shed 6 bases and J 7 bases; nucleotides not matched to a gene: 12. The CDR3 consists of 14 residues. In DNA form, the CDR3 reads TGCAGTGCCGGAATACAGGGGGCTGTGGGTGGCTACACCTTC. It is translated as CSAGIQGAVGGYTF.

This clonotype was found many times. The chain couples TRBV20-1 to TRBJ2-5, with TRBD2 identical over 9 bases. The germline CDR1 and CDR2 sequences are DFQATT and SNEGSKA (reference sequence). This CDR3 region has 15 residues. The junction had 9 bases not matched to a gene; V was cut back by 6 bases and J by 1 base. CDR3: CSAKSSGKIQETQYF. CDR3 sequence (DNA): TGCAGTGCCAAGTCTAGCGGGAAAATCCAAGAGACCCAGTACTTC.

This clonotype was counted between two and nine times. A read error may be the cause here, since a much bigger clone is one base away. The chain links TRBV10-3 to TRBJ2-2; 9 nucleotides agree with TRBD1. This CDR3 has 14 residues. The trim removed 6 bases at V and 4 bases at J, leaving 3 bases unmatched. The V gene's germline CDR1 is ENHRY and CDR2 SYGVKD. The CDR3: CAISGTGSTGELFF. Here the CDR3 DNA reads TGTGCCATCAGCGGGACAGGGAGCACCGGGGAGCTGTTTTTT.

The chain employs TRBV9 and TRBJ2-2; 8 positions match TRBD2. Losses at the gene ends were 1 base for V and 1 base for J; bases not matched to a gene: 6. CDR3 length equals 17 residues. Germline values: CDR1 SGDLS, CDR2 YYNGEE. This CDR3 is CASSVWGSGMNTGELFF. In DNA, the CDR3 is TGTGCCAGCAGCGTATGGGGTAGCGGGATGAACACCGGGGAGCTGTTTTTT. The variable domain in full, with the rest retrieved from reference TRBV9 and TRBJ2-2, is DSGVTQTPKHLITATGQRVTLRCSPRSGDLSVYWYQQSLDQGLQFLIQYYNGEERAKGNILERFSAQQFPDLHSELNLSSLELGDSALYFCASSVWGSGMNTGELFFGEGSRLTVL.

Ten or more counts support this clonotype. The chain employs TRBV13 and TRBJ1-3; no firm D call. CDR1 PRHDT and CDR2 FYEKMQ come from the germline V gene (reference sequence). Trimming took off 6 bases at V and 8 bases at J, with 14 bases between the two ends. The CDR3 length is 13 residues. The CDR3 loop reads CASSPRNGDTIYF. DNA of the CDR3: TGTGCCAGCAGTCCAAGAAACGGAGACACCATATATTTT.

This clonotype was observed many times. One end of the junction does not line up with germline, which may come from a read error. The chain couples TRBV6-1 to TRBJ2-7; D might be TRBD1 (5 bases). Germline CDR1 reads MNHNS; CDR2 reads SASEGT. This CDR3 contains 16 residues. The CDR3 nucleotides are TGTGACAGCAGCCGCCCGACAGCCCATATAATCTACGAGCAGTACTTC. Its protein is CDSSRPTAHIIYEQYF.

The genes are TRBV5-6 and TRBJ2-5; no clear D gene. The CDR3 contains 12 residues. Trimming removed 4 bases from V and 5 bases from J, with 9 bases in between. The germline CDR1 and CDR2 sequences are SGHDT and YYEEEE. CDR3 in DNA: TGTGCCAGCAGCGACGACTCGGAGACCCAGTACTTC. Protein product: CASSDDSETQYF.

Many counts were recorded for this clonotype. The rearrangement uses TRBV29-1 and TRBJ2-5, with 7 bases aligning to TRBD1. The CDR3 loop spans 13 amino acids. The ends lost 6 bases at V and 1 base at J; junction bases unmatched: 5. In germline, CDR1 is SQVTM, CDR2 ANQGSEA. CDR3 loop: CSVMTGIQETQYF. CDR3 in DNA: TGCAGCGTCATGACAGGGATCCAAGAGACCCAGTACTTC.

This clonotype was seen ten or more times. The V call is TRBV7-9, the J call TRBJ2-5, with 13 bases aligning to TRBD2. Losses at the gene ends were 5 bases for V and 4 bases for J; bases not matched to a gene: 4. The CDR3 covers 15 residues. Germline assignment: CDR1 SEHNR and CDR2 FQNEAQ (reference sequence). CDR3 nucleotide sequence: TGTGCCAGCAGCCGGACTAGCGGGAGACGAGAGACCCAGTACTTC. Amino acid sequence: CASSRTSGRRETQYF.

This clonotype was found a few times. This chain uses TRBV28 with TRBJ2-7; D gene ambiguous. This CDR3 contains 14 residues. Trimming removed 7 bases at V and 0 bases at J, with 13 bases between. The germline V gene encodes CDR1 MDHEN and CDR2 SYDVKM. The CDR3 region has the DNA TGTGCCAGCACCAAGAGGATTTCCTCCTACGAGCAGTACTTC. Encoded protein: CASTKRISSYEQYF. Complete variable domain (other parts from reference TRBV28 and TRBJ2-7): DVKVTQSSRYLVKRTGEKVFLECVQDMDHENMFWYRQDPGLGLRLIYFSYDVKMKEKGDIPEGYSVSREKKERFSLILESASTNQTSMYLCASTKRISSYEQYFGPGTRLTVT.

This clonotype was observed at least ten times. The chain recombines TRBV18 with TRBJ1-2; D might be TRBD1 (5 bases). The CDR3 has 15 residues. The germline V and J ends were trimmed by 3 bases and 3 bases, with 14 bases remaining between them. Germline V gives CDR1 KGHSH, CDR2 LQKENI. The CDR3 DNA reads as TGTGCCAGCTCACCTACAGGAAAGCTAGACTATGGCTACACCTTC. Translation gives CASSPTGKLDYGYTF.

This clonotype was recorded many times. The chain has TRBV20-1 and TRBJ2-2; D not resolved. Germline assignment: CDR1 DFQATT and CDR2 SNEGSKA (reference sequence). The length of the CDR3 is 13 residues. V was shortened by 0 bases and J by 0 bases, with 2 bases between the two germline ends. The CDR3 DNA reads as TGCAGTGCTAGAGACGCGAACACCGGGGAGCTGTTTTTT. Translation: CSARDANTGELFF.

The chain recombines TRBV12-3 or TRBV12-4 with TRBJ1-1, with D possibly matching TRBD1 (6 bases). The CDR3 spans 11 residues. V lost 3 bases and J lost 9, with 8 bases in between. CDR3 bases: TGTGCCAGCAGTTTTGACAGGAAAGCTTTCTTT. Its protein is CASSFDRKAFF.

The table lists this clonotype with many counts. This chain links TRBV19 with TRBJ1-1; D unclear. Germline loops: CDR1 LNHDA, CDR2 SQIVND (reference sequence). CDR3 length: 13 amino acids. V was clipped by 4 bases and J by 2 bases, with 8 bases between them. The CDR3 reads CASSTGRNTEAFF. CDR3 sequence (DNA): TGTGCCAGTAGTACCGGACGAAACACTGAAGCTTTCTTT.

Many counts were recorded for this clonotype. The chain recombines TRBV29-1 with TRBJ1-1, with TRBD1 matching 7 bases. This CDR3 has 12 residues. Germline-derived CDR1 and CDR2 are SQVTM and ANQGSEA. The V gene end was trimmed by 7 bases and the J gene end by 5 bases; junction bases not matched to a gene: 7. The CDR3: CSADRAGTEAFF. CDR3 DNA: TGCAGCGCAGACAGGGCGGGGACTGAAGCTTTCTTT.

This clonotype was counted at least ten times. The chain is built from TRBV29-1 and TRBJ2-7; 8 bases are a match to TRBD1. Germline values: CDR1 SQVTM, CDR2 ANQGSEA. The J segment lost 3 bases and the V segment lost 4 bases, leaving 8 bases of the junction unmatched. The CDR3 contains 14 residues. CDR3 bases: TGCAGCGTTGGGCCCCGGACAGGGAGCTACGAGCAGTACTTC. Encoded protein: CSVGPRTGSYEQYF.